These 9 T cell receptor beta chains were all obtained from the same sample, sequenced in a study of cytomegalovirus exposure and HLA in healthy donors. 60 Vbeta and 13 Jbeta primers were used in PCR. The data were produced by immunoSEQ multiplex PCR, yet TCRdb's version contains in-frame clones alone and is incomplete. The table records 100,000 to 150,000 clones, about four fifths of them present only once. Sample: PBMCs. These receptors all come from a man aged 25 to 40 in good health and CMV-seronegative.

This clone was counted a few times. The chain uses TRBV6-6 and TRBJ1-2; TRBD1 matches 7 bases. Trimming took 2 bases from V and 5 from J; bases not matched to a gene: 8. This CDR3 region has 15 residues. Germline V gene lookup returns CDR1 MNHNY and CDR2 SVGAGI (reference sequence). The CDR3 loop is CASSYITGTAYGYTF. CDR3 coding DNA: TGTGCCAGCAGTTACATAACCGGGACAGCTTATGGCTACACCTTC.

The chain joins TRBV14 to TRBJ2-3; D is undetermined. CDR1 is SGHDN, CDR2 FVKESK, per germline. Trimming pared 0 bases from V and 2 bases from J, leaving 3 bases between. The CDR3 runs to 13 residues. The CDR3 sequence is CASSQDNTDTQYF. The CDR3 bases are TGTGCCAGCAGCCAAGATAACACAGATACGCAGTATTTT.

This rearrangement joins TRBV5-1 to TRBJ1-1; 9 bases line up with TRBD1. The germline V gene encodes CDR1 SGHRS and CDR2 YFSETQ. The CDR3 runs 17 residues. Trimming cost V 0 bases and J 0 bases; bases outside gene matches: 6. The CDR3 spells CASSLVGGTGLNTEAFF. The CDR3, as DNA: TGCGCCAGCAGCTTGGTGGGTGGGACAGGGCTGAACACTGAAGCTTTCTTT.

The chain couples TRBV19 to TRBJ2-1, with TRBD2 matching 7 bases. The ends lost 4 bases at V and 3 bases at J; junction bases unmatched: 6. CDR1 and CDR2 (germline): LNHDA, SQIVND (reference sequence). CDR3 length equals 15 residues. The chain's CDR3 is CASSSPSGLYNEQFF. The DNA of the CDR3 is TGTGCCAGTAGTAGCCCTAGCGGCCTCTACAATGAGCAGTTCTTC.

V is TRBV28 and J is TRBJ1-6; TRBD1 matches 8 bases. The CDR3 sequence is 15 residues long. The V segment lost 6 bases and the J segment 9 bases; nucleotides outside the gene matches: 10. Germline V gene data show CDR1 as MDHEN and CDR2 as SYDVKM. CDR3 residues: CASSLGQGFISPLHF. The CDR3 bases are TGTGCCAGCAGCCTCGGACAGGGCTTTATTTCACCCCTCCACTTT.

The gene calls are TRBV11-2 and TRBJ2-4; possible D gene TRBD1, 8 bases. Germline V lookup: CDR1 SGHAT, CDR2 FQNNGV. CDR3 length: 16 amino acids. Trimming stripped 4 bases from V and 6 bases from J, with 19 bases between. In DNA, the CDR3 is TGTGCCAGCAGCTCGCGGACAGGGCGGGAGAGAAACATTCAGTACTTC. It encodes CASSSRTGRERNIQYF.

The chain employs TRBV25-1 and TRBJ1-2; TRBD1 agrees at 7 bases. V lost 2 bases to trimming and J lost 8 bases; unmatched junction nucleotides: 8. Germline CDR1 MGHDK, CDR2 SYGVNS. The CDR3 runs to 14 residues. The CDR3 DNA reads as TGTGCCAGCAGTGAACGACAGGGAAAATTCGGCTACACCTTC. This encodes CASSERQGKFGYTF.

This clone came up a few times. The chain couples TRBV27 to TRBJ2-1, with D uncertain. Trimming shortened V by 5 bases and J by 2 bases, and 7 bases separated the two germline ends. Germline CDR1 is MNHEY and CDR2 is SMNVEV (reference sequence). The CDR3 has 13 amino acids. CDR3 amino acids: CASSPRAYNEQFF. The CDR3 coding sequence is TGTGCCAGCAGTCCCCGGGCCTACAATGAGCAGTTCTTC.

About this clone: An end of the junction does not agree with germline; a read error may underlie this. The rearrangement joins TRBV7-7 to TRBJ2-5; 9 positions agree with TRBD2. There are 15 residues in the CDR3. Germline CDR1 reads SSHAT; CDR2 reads FNYEAQ (reference sequence). CDR3 sequence: CASSLGPSGEETQYF. CDR3 in DNA: TGTGCTAGCAGCTTAGGGCCTAGCGGGGAAGAGACCCAGTACTTC.